This record concerns one TCR beta chain sequence. In the original processing: Reference gene primers were amplified, and this amplification served to estimate nucleated cell counts. The protocol was immunoSEQ multiplex PCR, while the TCRdb copy is restricted to in-frame clones and leaves out a portion. D and trimming were read from the DNA, whereas the V and J calls and clone size are those reported in that table. The sample has about 83,000 clones; about 90% are singletons. Germline assignment: CDR1 MNHEY and CDR2 SMNVEV (reference sequence). Trimming shortened V by 7 bases and J by 3 bases, and 11 bases separated the two germline ends. The CDR3 is 13 amino acids. This sample is part of a study of blood T cell repertoires in COVID-19.

The receptor was isolated from a woman aged 50 to 65 with active or convalescent COVID-19. Sequencing was done on a sample of peripheral blood. The chain employs TRBV27 and TRBJ2-3, with D maybe TRBD2 (5 bases). The CDR3 reads CASKTTGTDTQYF. The CDR3 bases are TGTGCCAGCAAGACTACTGGTACAGATACGCAGTATTTT.